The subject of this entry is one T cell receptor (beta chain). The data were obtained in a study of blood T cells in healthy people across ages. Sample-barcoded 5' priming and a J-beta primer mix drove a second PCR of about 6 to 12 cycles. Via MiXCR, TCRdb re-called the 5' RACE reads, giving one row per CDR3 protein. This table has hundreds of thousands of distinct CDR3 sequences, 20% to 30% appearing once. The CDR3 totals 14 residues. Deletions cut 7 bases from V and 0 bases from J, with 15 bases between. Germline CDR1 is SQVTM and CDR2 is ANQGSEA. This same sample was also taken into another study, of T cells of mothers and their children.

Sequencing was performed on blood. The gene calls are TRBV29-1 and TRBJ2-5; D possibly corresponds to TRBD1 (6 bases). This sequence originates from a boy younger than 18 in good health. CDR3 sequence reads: CSGIPRTDQETQYF. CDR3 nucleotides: TGCAGCGGCATTCCCCGGACAGACCAAGAGACCCAGTACTTC.